The rows below give T cell receptor beta chains drawn from one sample of a study of vaccination effects on CD4 cells after COVID-19. TCRdb keeps only in-frame clones here, not all; method: immunoSEQ multiplex PCR. In the table there are 72,000 or so clones, 70% to 85% of which are singletons. Their antigens remain unidentified. The material was CD4+ T cells from PBMCs cultured without peptide, obtained after COVID-19 vaccination. The receptors originated from a human donor who received a COVID-19 vaccine. Both conserved end residues are part of each CDR3. The D gene is left open where the match is weak. Size tells how often a clone was seen (once, few, many) or the class of an expanded clone, and some rows leave it out.

abundance	len	v_gene	d_gene	j_gene	CDR3nt	CDR3aa
NA	15	TRBV27	TRBD1	TRBJ1-2	TGTGCCAGCAGACTAGACCGGGACAGGGGCTATGGCTACACCTTC	CASRLDRDRGYGYTF
few	16	TRBV5-1	NA	TRBJ2-2	TGCGCCAGCAGCTTTCGTGGTCGGATCGAAGACGGGGAGCTGTTTTTT	CASSFRGRIEDGELFF
NA	15	TRBV19	NA	TRBJ1-4	TGTGCCAGTAGTATGTATTTGGGCCTTAATGAAAAACTGTTTTTT	CASSMYLGLNEKLFF
few	15	TRBV2	NA	TRBJ1-3	TGTGCCAGCATGAGAGGCCAGGGCTCTGGAAACACCATATATTTT	CASMRGQGSGNTIYF
NA	18	TRBV7-3	TRBD1	TRBJ1-2	TGTGCCAGCAGCTTAAGTATTGCCTCGGGACAGGGGAACTATGGCTACACCTTC	CASSLSIASGQGNYGYTF
NA	13	TRBV6-1	NA	TRBJ1-5	TGTGCCAGCAGTCGGACGGGAAATCAGCCCCAGCATTTT	CASSRTGNQPQHF
NA	12	TRBV29-1	NA	TRBJ2-3	TGCAGCGTTGAGAGGGGGGGGTATACGCAGTATTTT	CSVERGGYTQYF
NA	15	TRBV15	TRBD1	TRBJ1-6	TGTGCCACCAGCCGCACAGGGGGTTCTGATTCACCCCTCCACTTT	CATSRTGGSDSPLHF
NA	13	TRBV9	NA	TRBJ2-5	TGTGCCAGCAGCGCCCGGGATTCGGAGACCCAGTACTTC	CASSARDSETQYF
NA	15	TRBV6-5	TRBD1	TRBJ1-1	TGTGCCAGCACTGCATACGGGACAGGAGAAACTGAAGCTTTCTTT	CASTAYGTGETEAFF
NA	18	TRBV7-9	NA	TRBJ1-3	TGTGCCAGCAGCTTAGTAGGGGGGATTAGGTCGCCTGGAAACACCATATATTTT	CASSLVGGIRSPGNTIYF
NA	17	TRBV10-2	NA	TRBJ1-5	TGCGCCAGCAAGTCTACGGGACCGGGGTGGAGCAATCAGCCCCAGCATTTT	CASKSTGPGWSNQPQHF
NA	13	TRBV7-3	NA	TRBJ2-3	TGTGCCAGCAGCTTATGGGGTTTGGATACGCAGTATTTT	CASSLWGLDTQYF
once	16	TRBV7-3	TRBD2	TRBJ2-5	TGTGCCAGCAGCCCGGGAGTAGAGACTAGCTCAGAGACCCAGTACTTC	CASSPGVETSSETQYF
NA	15	TRBV2	NA	TRBJ2-6	TGTGCCAGCAGTGAAGAGGGGACTGGGGCCAACGTCCTGACTTTC	CASSEEGTGANVLTF
NA	15	TRBV6-5	NA	TRBJ2-1	TGTGCCAGCAGTTTCCAGTCAAGCTCCTACAATGAGCAGTTCTTC	CASSFQSSSYNEQFF
few	15	TRBV9	NA	TRBJ1-1	TGTGCCAGCAGCGTAGAACCGGTCTCGAACACTGAAGCTTTCTTT	CASSVEPVSNTEAFF